What follows describes a single T cell receptor (beta chain). This entry comes from a study of T cell changes during pregnancy in multiple sclerosis. V lost 0 bases and J 1 base, leaving 3 bases between the germline ends. From germline, CDR1 is SGHKS and CDR2 YYEKEE (reference sequence). The CDR3 is 13 amino acids. Using immunoSEQ multiplex PCR, the repertoire was profiled, and TCRdb retains in-frame clones only, with some absent. The sample holds about 75,000 clones; nearly 95% are singletons and the top ten take less than 0.15%. The clonotype originates from a female donor with multiple sclerosis, enrolled in a pregnancy study. The chain uses TRBV5-5 and TRBJ2-3, with D unclear. This specimen was CD4+ T cells from peripheral blood mononuclear cells, taken after pregnancy. As DNA, the CDR3 is TGTGCCAGCAGCTTGGTCGGCACAGATACGCAGTATTTT. It encodes CASSLVGTDTQYF.